What follows are 27 T cell receptor beta chains derived from one specimen sequenced in a study of beta chain features in type 1 diabetes. Sequencing targeted expressed TCRB transcripts, as all isolated RNA had been reverse transcribed. Measured with immunoSEQ multiplex PCR; TCRdb has only the in-frame clones, and not every one. The sample lists 450,000 or so clones, about an eighth seen once, with over 0.04% in the top ten. The sample comprised naive CD4+ T cells from blood. The source of these receptors is a woman under 30 in good health.

The V gene is TRBV11-3, the J gene TRBJ2-3, with a possible D match to TRBD2 (6 bases). The CDR3 spans 14 residues. Germline V gene sequence: CDR1 SGHNT, CDR2 YENEEA. V was trimmed by 8 bases and J by 4 bases, leaving 16 bases between them. This CDR3 is CASARGRQADTQYF. The DNA for the CDR3 is TGTGCCAGCGCACGAGGGAGGCAGGCAGATACGCAGTATTTT.

The J gene is TRBJ1-5, the V gene TRBV15, with TRBD1 identical over 11 bases. The V gene's germline CDR1 is LNHNV and CDR2 YYDKDF (reference sequence). With 4 bases clipped from V and 6 bases from J, the junction kept 5 bases outside the gene matches. This CDR3 contains 15 residues. The CDR3, as DNA: TGTGCCACCAGCACCGGACAGGGGGCGATTCAGCCCCAGCATTTT. Protein sequence: CATSTGQGAIQPQHF. The entire variable domain, with the rest obtained from reference TRBV15 and TRBJ1-5, is as follows: DAMVIQNPRYQVTQFGKPVTLSCSQTLNHNVMYWYQQKSSQAPKLLFHYYDKDFNNEADTPDNFQSRRPNTSFCFLDIRSPGLGDTAMYLCATSTGQGAIQPQHFGDGTRLSIL.

This rearrangement joins TRBV27 to TRBJ1-6, with D unclear. The CDR3 spans 17 residues. The ends were cut back, 6 bases at V and 6 bases at J, with 21 bases in the middle. In germline, CDR1 is MNHEY, CDR2 SMNVEV (reference sequence). The CDR3 DNA is TGTGCCAGCAGCACTGCCCTTATCCCGGGGTCTAATTCACCCCTCCACTTT. This sequence encodes CASSTALIPGSNSPLHF.

The chain links TRBV7-9 to TRBJ1-5; 7 positions match TRBD1. The CDR3 spans 14 residues. The V gene's germline CDR1 is SEHNR and CDR2 FQNEAQ (reference sequence). V shed 4 bases, J shed 5 bases, and the junction held 5 bases outside the gene matches. CDR3 protein: CASSSDREYQPQHF. For the CDR3, the DNA is TGTGCCAGCAGCTCAGACAGGGAATATCAGCCCCAGCATTTT.

In regard to this clone: In the same sample, other DNA sequences code for this CDR3. The V call is TRBV7-2, the J call TRBJ2-1, with 10 bases lining up with TRBD2. Germline-derived CDR1 and CDR2 are SGHTA and FQGNSA. With V trimmed by 5 bases and J by 4 bases, 5 bases remained unmatched. The CDR3 sequence is 15 residues long. As DNA, the CDR3 is TGTGCCAGCAGCCGACTAGCGGGCGTATACAATGAGCAGTTCTTC. Residues: CASSRLAGVYNEQFF.

This chain links TRBV9 with TRBJ2-7; 8 nucleotides align to TRBD1. The CDR3 spans 15 residues. V gave up 4 bases and J gave up 5 bases; unmatched junction bases: 11. Germline assignment: CDR1 SGDLS and CDR2 YYNGEE. CDR3 bases: TGTGCCAGCAGCCCACAGACAGGGGACGTCGACGAGCAGTACTTC. Residues: CASSPQTGDVDEQYF. Drawing the rest from reference TRBV9 and TRBJ2-7, the complete variable domain is DSGVTQTPKHLITATGQRVTLRCSPRSGDLSVYWYQQSLDQGLQFLIQYYNGEERAKGNILERFSAQQFPDLHSELNLSSLELGDSALYFCASSPQTGDVDEQYFGPGTRLTVT.

This chain links TRBV5-1 with TRBJ1-6; D is ambiguous. Germline V gene lookup returns CDR1 SGHRS and CDR2 YFSETQ. V lost 4 bases and J lost 9, with 14 bases in between. The CDR3 is 14 residues long. CDR3 loop: CASSDRERGSPLHF. CDR3 nucleotides: TGCGCCAGCAGCGACCGGGAAAGAGGTTCACCCCTCCACTTT.

The V call is TRBV29-1, the J call TRBJ2-2; D is undetermined. V lost 0 bases and J lost 4, with 9 bases in between. The CDR3 spans 14 residues. Germline V CDR1 and CDR2: SQVTM, ANQGSEA. CDR3 region: CSVEEEALTGELFF. The DNA for the CDR3 is TGCAGCGTTGAAGAAGAGGCCCTCACCGGGGAGCTGTTTTTT.

As regards this clone: An end of the junction differs from the germline gene, which may be a read error. This rearrangement joins TRBV7-2 to TRBJ2-3, with D unresolved. Germline V gives CDR1 SGHTA, CDR2 FQGNSA. CDR3 length: 12 amino acids. For the CDR3, the DNA is TGTGCCAGCAGATTAGATTCAGATACGCAGTATTTT. Encoded protein: CASRLDSDTQYF.

In its sample, this clone was seen a few times. The chain employs TRBV2 and TRBJ1-5; possibly TRBD1 for D (5 bases). Trimming shortened V by 6 bases and J by 6 bases, and 6 bases separated the two germline ends. CDR1 and CDR2 from the germline V gene are SNHLY and FYNNEI. There are 11 residues in the CDR3. The CDR3 coding sequence is TGTGCCAGCAGAAGGGGTCAGCCCCAGCATTTT. It is translated as CASRRGQPQHF.

J is TRBJ2-2 and V is TRBV7-2; unclear D gene. Germline lookup yields CDR1 SGHTA and CDR2 FQGNSA. CDR3 length: 13 residues. V gave up 0 bases and J gave up 9 bases, with 8 bases separating them. CDR3 region: CASSLAYSRELFF. CDR3 sequence (DNA): TGTGCCAGCAGCTTAGCCTATTCGCGGGAGCTGTTTTTT. Supplemented by reference TRBV7-2 and TRBJ2-2, the full variable domain reads GAGVSQSPSNKVTEKGKDVELRCDPISGHTALYWYRQSLGQGLEFLIYFQGNSAPDKSGLPSDRFSAERTGGSVSTLTIQRTQQEDSAVYLCASSLAYSRELFFGEGSRLTVL.

V usage is TRBV18 and J usage is TRBJ2-1; tentatively, D is TRBD1 or TRBD2 (5 bases each). The CDR3 runs 14 residues. Deletions cut 6 bases from V and 6 bases from J, with 15 bases between. Germline V gene data show CDR1 as KGHSH and CDR2 as LQKENI. The CDR3 region has the DNA TGTGCCAGCTCCGGGACGGCGGGCATCAATGAGCAGTTCTTC. This codes for CASSGTAGINEQFF.

The chain joins TRBV2 to TRBJ1-2; D is possibly TRBD1 (6 bases). Germline CDR1 SNHLY, CDR2 FYNNEI. The CDR3 runs to 12 residues. Trimming removed 4 bases from V and 8 bases from J, with 11 bases in between. CDR3 loop: CASSVNREGYTF. The DNA for the CDR3 is TGTGCCAGCAGTGTTAACAGGGAAGGCTACACCTTC.

This clone was detected only a few times. The gene calls are TRBV9 and TRBJ1-4, with D unresolved. The CDR3 runs to 14 residues. CDR1 is SGDLS, CDR2 YYNGEE, per germline. The germline V and J ends were trimmed by 3 bases and 5 bases, with 11 bases remaining between them. DNA for the CDR3: TGTGCCAGCAGCGCTAAGGAGGGCAATGAAAAACTGTTTTTT. The encoded protein is CASSAKEGNEKLFF.

The chain couples TRBV9 to TRBJ2-3; D assignment may be TRBD1 or TRBD2 (5 bases each). Deletions cut 5 bases from V and 4 bases from J, with 14 bases between. The CDR3 is 14 amino acids. Germline CDR1 is SGDLS and CDR2 is YYNGEE. The DNA of the CDR3 is TGTGCCAGCAGTGGACAAGGGAGTGCAGATACGCAGTATTTT. The encoded protein is CASSGQGSADTQYF.

The chain links TRBV6-1 to TRBJ2-7, with D maybe TRBD1 (6 bases). V was clipped by 6 bases and J by 2 bases, with 14 bases between them. Germline V gene lookup returns CDR1 MNHNS and CDR2 SASEGT. The CDR3 extends over 14 amino acids. The CDR3 spells CASRVQDRTYEQYF. CDR3 sequence (DNA): TGTGCCAGCAGGGTTCAGGACAGAACCTACGAGCAGTACTTC.

This chain links TRBV2 with TRBJ2-5; a possible D gene is TRBD1 (5 bases). Trimming removed 6 bases at V and 1 base at J, with 18 bases between. CDR3 length: 16 residues. Germline V gives CDR1 SNHLY, CDR2 FYNNEI. The CDR3 is CASRPFRTKSQETQYF. DNA for the CDR3: TGTGCCAGCAGACCTTTCAGGACAAAAAGCCAAGAGACCCAGTACTTC.

The rearrangement joins TRBV30 to TRBJ2-5; D gene uncertain. The better agreement between TRBJ2-7 and the DNA end casts doubt on the J call. Germline CDR1 reads GTSNPN; CDR2 reads SVGIG (reference sequence). The CDR3 has 11 amino acids. The CDR3 DNA reads TGTGCCTGGAGTTCCTCCTACGAGCAGTACTTC. As protein: CAWSSSYEQYF.

This clone was seen a handful of times. The junction does not match germline at one end; this may be a read error. DNA of the CDR3: TGTGCCACCAGCTCGAGTGGGGTAGAGAGCCAGTACTTC. As protein: CATSSSGVESQYF. The chain joins TRBV15 to TRBJ2-5; D gene unclear. Germline lookup yields CDR1 LNHNV and CDR2 YYDKDF (reference sequence). The CDR3 consists of 13 residues.

The rearrangement joins TRBV4-2 to TRBJ2-7; no definite D call. The CDR3 totals 16 residues. Germline CDR1 reads LGHNA; CDR2 reads YNFKEQ. The ends were cut back, 1 base at V and 4 bases at J, with 17 bases in the middle. The CDR3 DNA follows: TGTGCCAGCAGCCAAGTGCACACCGGCAGACTTTACGAGCAGTACGTC. Its translation: CASSQVHTGRLYEQYV.

This rearrangement joins TRBV27 to TRBJ1-4; no firm D call. CDR1 and CDR2 (germline): MNHEY, SMNVEV (reference sequence). The CDR3 is 16 residues long. With 6 bases removed from V and 6 bases from J, the gap between germline ends came to 20 bases. In DNA, the CDR3 is TGTGCCAGCAGGGCGATTGGGGTGGGCGGTTATGAAAAACTGTTTTTT. Amino acid sequence: CASRAIGVGGYEKLFF.

This clone has just a few counts. The V call is TRBV28, the J call TRBJ2-7, with 9 positions matching TRBD1. This CDR3 contains 15 residues. CDR1 MDHEN and CDR2 SYDVKM come from the germline V gene. V lost 5 bases, J lost 5 bases, and 10 bases stayed unmatched. As DNA, the CDR3 is TGTGCCAGCAGTGGGGCCGGGACAGGGCTCCACGAGCAGTACGTC. Translation gives CASSGAGTGLHEQYV.

V gene TRBV18 combines with J gene TRBJ1-3, with no clear D. The germline V gene encodes CDR1 KGHSH and CDR2 LQKENI. Between the trimmed V and J ends, which lost 2 bases and 3 bases, there was a span of 8 bases. The CDR3 is 14 amino acids. This chain's CDR3 is CASSPARVGNTIYF. For the CDR3, the DNA is TGTGCCAGCTCACCAGCAAGGGTTGGAAACACCATATATTTT.

This clone was picked up a small number of times. The gene calls are TRBV13 and TRBJ2-1; 12 bases align to TRBD2. This CDR3 region has 21 residues. Germline-derived CDR1 and CDR2 are PRHDT and FYEKMQ (reference sequence). V lost 4 bases, J lost 2 bases, and 18 bases stayed unmatched. The CDR3 coding sequence is TGTGCCAGCAGCTCAGGGTCCCTCCTAGCGGGAGGGCGGAGGACCTACAATGAGCAGTTCTTC. Residues: CASSSGSLLAGGRRTYNEQFF.

The V call is TRBV27, the J call TRBJ2-5, with 13 bases fitting TRBD2. This CDR3 spans 16 amino acids. Germline-derived CDR1 and CDR2 are MNHEY and SMNVEV (reference sequence). V trimming: 5 bases; J trimming: 10 bases; junction bases outside the gene matches: 13. Written as DNA, the CDR3 is TGTGCCAGCAGTCCATTCGTACCGGGACTAGCGGGGATCCAGTACTTC. Protein sequence: CASSPFVPGLAGIQYF.

The chain combines TRBV2 with TRBJ2-4; weak D call: TRBD1 (5 bases). There are 13 residues in the CDR3. V was clipped by 2 bases and J by 6 bases, with 8 bases between them. Germline loops: CDR1 SNHLY, CDR2 FYNNEI. The CDR3 DNA reads TGTGCCAGCAGTGAAAGGGGTGGAAACATTCAGTACTTC. Its translation is CASSERGGNIQYF.

A few counts support this clone. The chain uses TRBV6-6 and TRBJ1-4; D is perhaps TRBD1 (5 bases). V lost 6 bases to trimming and J lost 2 bases, with 16 bases between them. There are 16 residues in the CDR3. Germline V gene lookup returns CDR1 MNHNY and CDR2 SVGAGI (reference sequence). The DNA of the CDR3 is TGTGCCAGCAGGTGGGACCGAGCCAGGACTAATGAAAAACTGTTTTTT. Protein sequence: CASRWDRARTNEKLFF.